What follows are 2 T cell receptor beta chains derived from one specimen sequenced in a study of blood T cells in healthy people across ages (dated by TCRdb to about 2015). Receptors were amplified or captured by 5' RACE. The sequencer was an Illumina HiSeq 2500. A second about 6 to 11 cycle PCR used a sample-barcoded 5' primer and a J-beta primer mix. TCRdb trimmed the raw reads at Q25, called clones with MiXCR and kept productive beta chains. When rows share a CDR3 protein, they turn into one entry using the most common DNA and genes. The sample records hundreds of thousands of distinct CDR3 sequences, 40% to 60% of which are singletons. The ten most abundant clones make up roughly an eighth of the sample. Sequencing input: blood. The source of these receptors is a man younger than 45 in good health.

This clonotype showed up just once. V gene TRBV7-9 combines with J gene TRBJ1-5; no reliable D call. From germline, CDR1 is SEHNR and CDR2 FQNEAQ (reference sequence). V was shortened by 5 bases and J by 7 bases, with 15 bases between the two germline ends. This CDR3 contains 14 residues. CDR3 sequence reads: CASSRAADGQPQHF. CDR3 DNA sequence: TGTGCCAGCAGCCGAGCGGCCGACGGGCAGCCCCAGCATTTT.

The chain combines TRBV10-3 with TRBJ1-1; D remains ambiguous. In germline, CDR1 is ENHRY, CDR2 SYGVKD. The CDR3 spans 15 residues. V dropped 6 bases and J dropped 0 bases, with 14 bases sitting between them. CDR3 bases: TGTGCCATCAGCGGGTCCGACGGGGTGAACACTGAAGCTTTCTTT. It yields the protein CAISGSDGVNTEAFF.